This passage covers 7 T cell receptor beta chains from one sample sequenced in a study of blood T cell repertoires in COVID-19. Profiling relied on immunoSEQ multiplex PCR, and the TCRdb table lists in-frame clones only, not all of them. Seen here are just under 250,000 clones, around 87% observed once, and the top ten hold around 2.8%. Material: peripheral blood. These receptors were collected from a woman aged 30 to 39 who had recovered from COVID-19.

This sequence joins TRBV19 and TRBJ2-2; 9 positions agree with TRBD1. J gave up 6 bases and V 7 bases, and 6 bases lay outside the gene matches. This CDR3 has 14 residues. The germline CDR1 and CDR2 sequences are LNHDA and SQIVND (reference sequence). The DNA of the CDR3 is TGTGCCAGTAAGGGGACAGGGTCTCCCGGGGAGCTGTTTTTT. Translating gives CASKGTGSPGELFF.

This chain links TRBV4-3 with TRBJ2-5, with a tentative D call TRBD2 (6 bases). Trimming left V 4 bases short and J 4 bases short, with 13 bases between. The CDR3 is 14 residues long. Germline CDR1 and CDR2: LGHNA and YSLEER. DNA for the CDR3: TGCGCCAGCAGCCCACGTAGCGGATTAGAGACCCAGTACTTC. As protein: CASSPRSGLETQYF.

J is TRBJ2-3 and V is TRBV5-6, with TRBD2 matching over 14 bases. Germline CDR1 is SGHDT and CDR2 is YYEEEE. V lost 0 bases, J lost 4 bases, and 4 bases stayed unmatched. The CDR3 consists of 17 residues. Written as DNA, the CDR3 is TGTGCCAGCAGCTTGGATAGGACTAGCGGGGGGTCAGATACGCAGTATTTT. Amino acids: CASSLDRTSGGSDTQYF.

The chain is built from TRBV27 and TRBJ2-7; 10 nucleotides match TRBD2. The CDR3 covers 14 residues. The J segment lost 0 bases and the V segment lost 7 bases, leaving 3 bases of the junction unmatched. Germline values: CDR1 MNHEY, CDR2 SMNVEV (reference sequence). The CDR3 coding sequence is TGTGCCAGCAAGGAGCGGGGGGGCTCCTACGAGCAGTACTTC. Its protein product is CASKERGGSYEQYF.

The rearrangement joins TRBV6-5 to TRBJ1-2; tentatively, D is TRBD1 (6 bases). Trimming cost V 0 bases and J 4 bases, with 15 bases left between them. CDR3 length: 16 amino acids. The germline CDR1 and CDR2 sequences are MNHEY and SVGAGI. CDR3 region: CASSYSGGASSYGYTF. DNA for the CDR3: TGTGCCAGCAGTTACTCAGGGGGGGCCTCCTCCTATGGCTACACCTTC.

CDR3 bases: TGTGCCATCAGTGAGCGTCAGGATAATTCACCCCTCCACTTT. Its protein product is CAISERQDNSPLHF. The V gene is TRBV10-3, the J gene TRBJ1-6; D is unclear. The V end was cut by 2 bases, the J end by 5 bases, with 7 bases between. The CDR3 consists of 14 residues. The V gene's germline CDR1 is ENHRY and CDR2 SYGVKD.

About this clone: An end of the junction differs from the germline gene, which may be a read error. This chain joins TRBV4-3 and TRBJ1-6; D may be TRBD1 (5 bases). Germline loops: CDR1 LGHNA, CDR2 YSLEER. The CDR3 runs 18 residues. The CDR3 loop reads CASSPGTDSILYNSPLHF. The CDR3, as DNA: TGCGCCAGCAGCCCCGGGACTGACTCCATACTCTATAATTCACCCCTCCATTTT.